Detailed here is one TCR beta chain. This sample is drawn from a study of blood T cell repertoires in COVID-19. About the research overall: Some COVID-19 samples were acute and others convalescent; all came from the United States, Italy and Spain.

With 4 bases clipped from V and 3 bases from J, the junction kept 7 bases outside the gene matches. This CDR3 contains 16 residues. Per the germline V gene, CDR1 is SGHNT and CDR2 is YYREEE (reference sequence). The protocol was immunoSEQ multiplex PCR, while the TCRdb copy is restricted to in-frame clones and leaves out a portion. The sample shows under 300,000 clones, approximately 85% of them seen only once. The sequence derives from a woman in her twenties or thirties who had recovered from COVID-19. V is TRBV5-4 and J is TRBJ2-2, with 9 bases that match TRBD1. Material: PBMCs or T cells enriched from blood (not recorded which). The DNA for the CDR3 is TGTGCCAGCAGCGCCGACAGGGGGTCGGACACCGGGGAGCTGTTTTTT. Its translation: CASSADRGSDTGELFF.